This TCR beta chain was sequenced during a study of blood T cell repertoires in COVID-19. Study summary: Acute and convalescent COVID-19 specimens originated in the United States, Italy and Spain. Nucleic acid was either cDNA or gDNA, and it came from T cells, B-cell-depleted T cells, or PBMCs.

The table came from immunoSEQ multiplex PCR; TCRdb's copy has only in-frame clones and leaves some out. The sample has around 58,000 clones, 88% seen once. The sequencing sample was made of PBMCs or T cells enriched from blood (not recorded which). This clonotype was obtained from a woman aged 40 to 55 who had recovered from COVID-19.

The CDR3 region is CASSTGWSKLFF. The CDR3, as DNA: TGCGCCAGCAGTACAGGGTGGTCAAAACTGTTTTTT. V is TRBV4-1 and J is TRBJ1-4; perhaps TRBD1 as D (6 bases). The CDR3 consists of 12 residues. Germline CDR1 MGHRA, CDR2 YSYEKL. Trimming took off 6 bases at V and 10 bases at J, with 12 bases between the two ends.